A single sample is the source of the 19 T cell receptor beta chains below, sequenced in a study of control samples from healthy donors and cancer patients. Only in-frame clones appear in the TCRdb table, and some are missing; sequencing was by immunoSEQ multiplex PCR. The sample includes 65,000 to 80,000 clones, approximately 90% of them seen just once. Input material: PBMCs. These receptors came from a woman in her sixties with head and neck cancer.

The CDR3 reads CATSDPTQYYGYTF. In nucleotides, the CDR3 is TGTGCCACCAGTGACCCGACACAATACTATGGCTACACCTTC. V is TRBV24-1 and J is TRBJ1-2, with D hard to call. The germline V and J ends were trimmed by 4 bases and 3 bases, with 11 bases remaining between them. Germline V CDR1 and CDR2: KGHDR, SFDVKD. This CDR3 has 14 amino acids.

The V gene is TRBV10-2, the J gene TRBJ2-7; TRBD2 might be the D (6 bases). This CDR3 is 14 amino acids long. The V end lost 5 bases, the J end lost 2 bases, and 13 bases lay between the germline ends. In germline, CDR1 is WSHSY, CDR2 SAAADI. This CDR3 reads CASSIGGVTYEQYF. The CDR3 nucleotides read TGCGCCAGCAGTATCGGCGGGGTAACCTACGAGCAGTACTTC.

For the CDR3, the DNA is TGTGCCAGCAGCAACATGCGACTAGCGGTAGTCAGCTCCTACAATGAGCAGTTCTTC. Translated: CASSNMRLAVVSSYNEQFF. V is TRBV21-1 and J is TRBJ2-1; no DNA check was done on the table's D call, TRBD2. TRBV21-1 is given as a pseudogene. This CDR3 has 19 residues.

The V and J genes are TRBV5-1 and TRBJ2-5, with 10 positions matching TRBD1. The CDR3 has 16 amino acids. V shed 4 bases, J shed 1 base, and the junction held 7 bases outside the gene matches. Germline assignment: CDR1 SGHRS and CDR2 YFSETQ. The CDR3 protein is CASSPARTGGQETQYF. The CDR3 nucleotides read TGCGCCAGCAGCCCGGCCCGGACAGGGGGCCAAGAGACCCAGTACTTC.

The chain uses TRBV21-1 and TRBJ2-7; TRBD1, the table's D call, lacks a check against the DNA. TRBV21-1 is marked as a pseudogene. This CDR3 region has 15 residues. CDR3 amino acids: CASSKGQRTSYEQYF. Written as DNA, the CDR3 is TGTGCCAGCAGCAAAGGACAACGAACCTCCTACGAGCAGTACTTC.

The chain has TRBV5-1 and TRBJ1-4; 10 bases are a match to TRBD1. The CDR3 is 16 amino acids. J gave up 4 bases and V 1 base, and 4 bases lay outside the gene matches. Germline V gene data show CDR1 as SGHRS and CDR2 as YFSETQ. CDR3 in DNA: TGCGCCAGCAGCTTGATGGGACAGGGGAGTAATGAAAAACTGTTTTTT. It specifies CASSLMGQGSNEKLFF.

The chain joins TRBV3-1 (or the pseudogene TRBV3-2) to TRBJ2-2; perhaps D is TRBD1 or TRBD2 (7 bases each). This CDR3 contains 15 residues. The germline gives CDR1 LGHDT, CDR2 YNNKEL (reference sequence). V dropped 0 bases and J dropped 4 bases, with 9 bases sitting between them. This chain's CDR3 is CASSQDRGGTGELFF. The CDR3, as DNA: TGTGCCAGCAGCCAAGACAGGGGGGGCACCGGGGAGCTGTTTTTT.

This clone was recorded only once. The chain couples TRBV3-1 (or the pseudogene TRBV3-2) to TRBJ2-2; D uncertain. CDR3 size: 15 residues. Germline values: CDR1 LGHDT, CDR2 YNNKEL (reference sequence). Trimming left V 1 base short and J 1 base short, with 7 bases between. The CDR3 spells CASSQVWGNTGELFF. The CDR3, as DNA: TGTGCCAGCAGCCAAGTGTGGGGGAACACCGGGGAGCTGTTTTTT.

The gene calls are TRBV24-1 and TRBJ2-3; D remains ambiguous. Germline CDR1 reads KGHDR; CDR2 reads SFDVKD. V gave up 7 bases and J gave up 4 bases, with 14 bases separating them. CDR3 length: 14 amino acids. CDR3 in DNA: TGTGCCACCAGGTCTGGGGTAGTGCCAGATACGCAGTATTTT. It encodes CATRSGVVPDTQYF.

This rearrangement joins TRBV5-4 to TRBJ2-7; D unresolved. CDR1 and CDR2 from the germline V gene are SGHNT and YYREEE (reference sequence). Trimming cost V 2 bases and J 1 base, with 16 bases left between them. This CDR3 has 16 amino acids. The CDR3 loop is CASSFVGSVRSYEQYF. In DNA form, the CDR3 reads TGTGCCAGCAGCTTTGTTGGCTCGGTAAGATCCTACGAGCAGTACTTC.

The V call is TRBV9, the J call TRBJ2-1, with 9 bases identical to TRBD2. The CDR3 extends over 18 amino acids. Losses at the gene ends were 5 bases for V and 2 bases for J; bases not matched to a gene: 14. Per the germline V gene, CDR1 is SGDLS and CDR2 is YYNGEE. CDR3 DNA: TGTGCCAGCAGACTCAAACGCTATAGCGGGAGAACCTACAATGAGCAGTTCTTC. Translation gives CASRLKRYSGRTYNEQFF.

This clone was counted once. The rearrangement joins TRBV7-3 to TRBJ2-1, with D uncertain. The germline V gene has CDR1 SGHTA and CDR2 FQGTGA. This CDR3 spans 16 amino acids. Trimming took off 1 base at V and 2 bases at J, with 12 bases between the two ends. The CDR3 sequence is CASSLMGTLTYNEQFF. Here the CDR3 DNA reads TGTGCCAGCAGCTTAATGGGTACCTTAACCTACAATGAGCAGTTCTTC. The full variable domain, in which reference TRBV7-3 and TRBJ2-1 provide the parts outside the CDR3, is GAGVSQTPSNKVTEKGKYVELRCDPISGHTALYWYRQSLGQGPEFLIYFQGTGAADDSGLPNDRFFAVRPEGSVSTLKIQRTERGDSAVYLCASSLMGTLTYNEQFFGPGTRLTVL.

The CDR3 sequence: CASSLAPGRGSNSPLHF. In DNA form, the CDR3 reads TGTGCCAGCAGCTTGGCCCCTGGGAGGGGGAGTAATTCACCCCTCCACTTT. The chain has TRBV5-5 and TRBJ1-6; TRBD1 is a possible D gene (6 bases). CDR1 is SGHKS and CDR2 is YYEKEE in the germline V gene (reference sequence). V shed 0 bases and J shed 6 bases, with 16 bases lying between them. This CDR3 has 17 amino acids.

This clone was seen once. This rearrangement joins TRBV15 to TRBJ1-5; perhaps TRBD1 as D (5 bases). Germline V gene lookup returns CDR1 LNHNV and CDR2 YYDKDF (reference sequence). V lost 3 bases, J lost 1 base, and 13 bases lay in between. The CDR3 covers 16 residues. This CDR3 reads CATSRGENWSNQPQHF. The CDR3 DNA reads TGTGCCACCAGCAGGGGGGAGAATTGGAGCAATCAGCCCCAGCATTTT.

The chain recombines TRBV28 with TRBJ2-7, with 12 positions matching TRBD2. V was pared by 5 bases and J by 6 bases, with 8 bases of the junction left unmatched. CDR1 is MDHEN and CDR2 is SYDVKM in the germline V gene. The length of the CDR3 is 15 residues. The CDR3 region is CASSPLAGGPFEQYF. In DNA, the CDR3 is TGTGCCAGCAGTCCGCTAGCGGGAGGGCCTTTCGAGCAGTACTTC.

The rearrangement uses TRBV7-2 and TRBJ1-1, with 7 bases identical to TRBD1. The V gene's germline CDR1 is SGHTA and CDR2 FQGNSA. The CDR3 totals 15 residues. The V gene end was trimmed by 0 bases and the J gene end by 3 bases; junction bases not matched to a gene: 4. The CDR3 reads CASSLATGRHTEAFF. DNA of the CDR3: TGTGCCAGCAGCTTAGCGACAGGGCGGCACACTGAAGCTTTCTTT. Drawing the rest from reference TRBV7-2 and TRBJ1-1, the complete variable domain is GAGVSQSPSNKVTEKGKDVELRCDPISGHTALYWYRQSLGQGLEFLIYFQGNSAPDKSGLPSDRFSAERTGGSVSTLTIQRTQQEDSAVYLCASSLATGRHTEAFFGQGTRLTVV.

The genes are TRBV7-9 and TRBJ2-5; 10 bases align to TRBD2. The CDR3 covers 16 residues. V lost 1 base and J lost 3; bases outside the gene matches: 5. The V gene's germline CDR1 is SEHNR and CDR2 FQNEAQ (reference sequence). The CDR3 DNA reads as TGTGCCAGCAGCTTAGGCCTAGCGGGAGACGAAGAGACCCAGTACTTC. This gives the protein CASSLGLAGDEETQYF.

V gene TRBV5-4 combines with J gene TRBJ1-6; D gene ambiguous. The length of the CDR3 is 13 residues. Trimming took off 2 bases at V and 9 bases at J, with 9 bases between the two ends. The germline V gene has CDR1 SGHNT and CDR2 YYREEE (reference sequence). CDR3 loop: CASSFPGISPLHF. Here the CDR3 DNA reads TGTGCCAGCAGCTTTCCGGGGATTTCACCCCTCCACTTT.

The rearrangement uses TRBV19 and TRBJ2-6; possibly TRBD1 or TRBD2 for D (5 bases each). The CDR3 is 14 residues long. Trimming took off 11 bases at V and 2 bases at J, with 13 bases between the two ends. Germline CDR1 LNHDA, CDR2 SQIVND (reference sequence). The CDR3 sequence is CASEVGAGANVLTF. CDR3 in DNA: TGTGCCTCCGAAGTGGGGGCTGGGGCCAACGTCCTGACTTTC. Full variable domain (missing parts from reference TRBV19 and TRBJ2-6): DGGITQSPKYLFRKEGQNVTLSCEQNLNHDAMYWYRQDPGQGLRLIYYSQIVNDFQKGDIAEGYSVSREKKESFPLTVTSAQKNPTAFYLCASEVGAGANVLTFGAGSRLTVL.